The present TCR beta chain was sequenced within a study of T cells after somatic rescue of genetic block. The CDR3 length is 13 residues. Germline trimming cut 6 bases from V and 2 bases from J; bases unmatched to any gene: 2. CDR1 SGHTA and CDR2 FQGTGA come from the germline V gene. Generated by immunoSEQ multiplex PCR, the TCRdb table keeps only in-frame clones and is missing some. The sample lists approximately 700 clones, under 50% occurring once. V is TRBV7-3 and J is TRBJ1-2; TRBD1 matches at 8 bases. The clonotype originates from a girl under three years old. Sequenced material: peripheral blood mononuclear cells (PBMCs). The CDR3, as DNA: TGTGCCAGCAGTTGGACAGGGAACTATGGCTACACCTTC. It specifies CASSWTGNYGYTF.